A selection of T cell receptor beta chains follows, all from one sample in a study of response to subunit inactivated influenza vaccine. TCRdb called the RT-PCR reads again in MiXCR, with one record for every CDR3 protein. Altogether more than 400,000 distinct CDR3 sequences are present, about 10% being singletons, with the ten largest covering over 9.5%. The sample was PBMCs from blood, taken 45 days after vaccination. These receptors all come from a man over 45 who received an inactivated influenza vaccine. Each CDR3 is given without its conserved first and last residue. Fields, in order: V gene, CDR3 length, J gene, CDR3 protein.

>TRBV3-1|13|TRBJ2-1
ASSQDWQGANEQF
>TRBV20-1|14|TRBJ2-3
SARLAGGPRTDTQY
>TRBV12-3/TRBV12-4|12|TRBJ2-2
ASSSHSNTGELF
>TRBV10-3|16|TRBJ2-7
AISDRTSGSRRSYEQY
>TRBV20-1|12|TRBJ2-7
SARDGRQTYEQY
>TRBV24-1|12|TRBJ2-7
ATSAAGGVYEQY
>TRBV20-1|13|TRBJ1-2
SAPPGAPFIYGYT
>TRBV11-2|19|TRBJ1-1
ASSEVRDRIRFRTSNTEAF
>TRBV20-1|12|TRBJ2-4
SAGPGRAKNIQY
>TRBV7-8|12|TRBJ2-1
ASRTRAGRHEQF
>TRBV7-8|12|TRBJ2-1
ASSLVQGAHEQF
>TRBV11-2|16|TRBJ2-3
ASSSSGLAGPRGNTQY
>TRBV5-1|11|TRBJ2-2
ASTSQLPGELF
>TRBV29-1|16|TRBJ2-3
SVEDRIPRDSVTDTQY
>TRBV5-1|12|TRBJ1-2
ASSLPTGSDGYT
>TRBV12-3/TRBV12-4|14|TRBJ1-5
ASSYDRVVGNQPQH
>TRBV20-1|11|TRBJ2-7
SARGTSRGEQY
>TRBV29-1|11|TRBJ1-1
SVEEPVGSEAF
>TRBV6-5|12|TRBJ2-3
ASSLVLYTDTQY
>TRBV7-8|14|TRBJ1-1
ASSLWETGVYTEAF
>TRBV4-3|15|TRBJ2-7
ASSLTTGTLTLVEQY
>TRBV20-1|12|TRBJ2-3
SANRDRSTDTQY